Below, one T cell receptor beta chain is given with its context. Its antigen remains unknown. This CDR3 spans 13 amino acids. Trimming left V 5 bases short and J 4 bases short, with 10 bases between. Germline CDR1 and CDR2: MNHEY and SVGAGI. Donors had no recently reported acute infections or vaccinations and were HIV-negative. From CD4+ cells came CD45RA+ naive and CD45RA-negative memory subsets. Clones were read by immunoSEQ multiplex PCR, and TCRdb kept only the in-frame ones, dropping some. The table records about 2 million clones, about 95% of them present only once. These data are taken from a study of shared clonotypes between healthy human individuals. Study-wide context: Each donor contributed plates that comprised three CD4 naive, three CD4 memory, two CD8 naive and one CD8 memory.

Overall study results and limits: Donor clonotype sharing was expected to depend on sequencing depth.

The chain is built from TRBV6-5 and TRBJ2-3, with D maybe TRBD2 (6 bases). The sample was naive CD4+ T cells sorted from blood. Subset reported: CD45RA+ positively selected. This clonotype was sampled from a man aged 18 to 29 in good health. In DNA, the CDR3 is TGTGCCAGCAGTCGGGACTCCTCAGATACGCAGTATTTT. The encoded protein is CASSRDSSDTQYF.